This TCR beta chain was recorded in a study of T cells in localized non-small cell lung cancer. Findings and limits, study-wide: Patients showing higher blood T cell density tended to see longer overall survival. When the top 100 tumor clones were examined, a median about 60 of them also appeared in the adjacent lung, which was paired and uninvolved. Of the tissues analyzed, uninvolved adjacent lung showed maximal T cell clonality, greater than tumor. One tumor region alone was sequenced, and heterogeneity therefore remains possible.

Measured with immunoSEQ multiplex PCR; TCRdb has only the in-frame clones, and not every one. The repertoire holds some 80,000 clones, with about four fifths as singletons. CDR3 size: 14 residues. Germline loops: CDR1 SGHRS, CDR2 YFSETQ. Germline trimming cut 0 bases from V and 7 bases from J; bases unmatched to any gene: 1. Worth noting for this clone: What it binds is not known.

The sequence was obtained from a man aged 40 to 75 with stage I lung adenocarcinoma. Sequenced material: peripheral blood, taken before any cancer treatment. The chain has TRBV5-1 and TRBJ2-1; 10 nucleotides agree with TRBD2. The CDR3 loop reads CASSLGTSGNEQFF. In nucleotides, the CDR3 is TGCGCCAGCAGCTTGGGGACTAGCGGTAATGAGCAGTTCTTC.